Listed below are T cell receptor beta chains from one sample, sequenced in a study of blood T cell repertoires in COVID-19. Libraries were prepared by immunoSEQ multiplex PCR; TCRdb keeps only in-frame clonotypes and omits some of them. The sample holds 200,000 to 250,000 clones; under 90% are singletons and the top ten take about 3.6%. Sequencing was performed on peripheral blood. The receptors derive from a woman of 80 years or more with acute or convalescent COVID-19. The CDR3 runs from the conserved cysteine through the conserved F or W. The order of the fields is V gene, D gene, J gene, clone size, CDR3 DNA, CDR3 protein. A D gene is named only where the DNA matches it firmly. Clone size is stated in some rows and not others, as once, few, many or a class when expanded.

TRBV11-1,-,TRBJ1-1,few,TGTGCCAGCAGCTCCAGGTCCGGAGGGAACACTGAAGCTTTCTTT,CASSSRSGGNTEAFF
TRBV3-1/TRBV3-2,TRBD1,TRBJ1-2,few,TGTGCCAGCAGCCTTGCAGGGGGTTTCAACTATGGCTACACCTTC,CASSLAGGFNYGYTF
TRBV28,TRBD1,TRBJ1-4,-,TGTGCCAGCAGTTTAAGGGGGCGGAACGAAAAACTGTTTTTT,CASSLRGRNEKLFF
TRBV11-2,TRBD2,TRBJ2-1,-,TGTGCCAGCAGCTTAGATCGGCTAGCGGGGTTTGGGAATGAGCAGTTCTTC,CASSLDRLAGFGNEQFF
TRBV9,-,TRBJ1-4,-,TGTGCCAGTAGGGCGGGGGGACGGCAAGCTAATGAAAAACTGTTTTTT,CASRAGGRQANEKLFF
TRBV2,TRBD1,TRBJ1-2,-,TGTGCCAGCAGTTCAGGGGGACAGGGGTACGGTGACTATGGCTACACCTTC,CASSSGGQGYGDYGYTF
TRBV27,TRBD1,TRBJ1-1,few,TGTGCCAGCAGCAAGTATCTTCAGGGGGCCTCGACTGAAGCTTTCTTT,CASSKYLQGASTEAFF
TRBV2,TRBD1,TRBJ1-2,-,TGTGCCAGCAGTGCTACCTGGACAGGGACTTTCTTCCTTGGCTACACCTTC,CASSATWTGTFFLGYTF
TRBV19,TRBD1,TRBJ2-1,-,TGTGCCAGTAGTACGACCGGACAGGGGAGTAATTTCAATGAGCAGTTCTTC,CASSTTGQGSNFNEQFF
TRBV11-3,-,TRBJ2-1,few,TGTGCCAGCAGCTTAGGCACTACTTATCTCAATGAGCAGTTCTTC,CASSLGTTYLNEQFF
TRBV19,-,TRBJ1-2,-,TGTGCCAGTAGTATCCACGACAGTGGTTATGGCTACACCTTC,CASSIHDSGYGYTF